One and the same sample provided the 16 T cell receptor beta chains below, sequenced in a study of cytomegalovirus exposure and HLA in healthy donors. Sequenced by immunoSEQ multiplex PCR; TCRdb stores in-frame clones only, minus some. The table has around 190,000 clones, about 81% seen once. The sample was PBMCs. All receptors come from a woman under 40 in good health and CMV-seronegative.

V usage is TRBV5-6 and J usage is TRBJ2-6; D is perhaps TRBD2 (5 bases). The V gene lost 4 bases and the J gene lost 1 base, with 9 bases spanning the gap. This CDR3 has 15 residues. Germline values: CDR1 SGHDT, CDR2 YYEEEE. Written as DNA, the CDR3 is TGTGCCAGCAGCCCCGGGAAGTCTGGGGCCAACGTCCTGACTTTC. Protein sequence: CASSPGKSGANVLTF.

This clone was recorded many times. This chain joins TRBV7-2 and TRBJ2-2, with TRBD1 as a possible D gene (5 bases). This CDR3 is 15 amino acids long. Germline V gene data show CDR1 as SGHTA and CDR2 as FQGNSA. Trimming removed 1 base at V and 1 base at J, with 7 bases between. CDR3 loop: CASSLGTGNTGELFF. The CDR3, as DNA: TGTGCCAGCAGCTTAGGCACAGGGAACACCGGGGAGCTGTTTTTT. Filled out from reference TRBV7-2 and TRBJ2-2, the complete variable domain reads GAGVSQSPSNKVTEKGKDVELRCDPISGHTALYWYRQSLGQGLEFLIYFQGNSAPDKSGLPSDRFSAERTGGSVSTLTIQRTQQEDSAVYLCASSLGTGNTGELFFGEGSRLTVL.

The chain's CDR3 is CATSRAGGGSYEQYF. The DNA of the CDR3 is TGTGCCACCAGCAGAGCCGGGGGGGGCTCCTACGAGCAGTACTTC. The V call is TRBV15, the J call TRBJ2-7, with 8 nucleotides matching TRBD2. The CDR3 extends over 15 amino acids. V lost 1 base to trimming and J lost 0 bases; unmatched junction nucleotides: 2. Germline CDR1 reads LNHNV; CDR2 reads YYDKDF (reference sequence).

The genes are TRBV28 and TRBJ2-5, with D perhaps TRBD1 (6 bases). Germline CDR1 reads MDHEN; CDR2 reads SYDVKM. The CDR3 extends over 14 amino acids. Trimming removed 7 bases from V and 5 bases from J, with 17 bases in between. The CDR3 is CASIGAGAFETQYF. The CDR3, as DNA: TGTGCCAGCATCGGTGCAGGGGCTTTTGAGACCCAGTACTTC.

The chain carries TRBV2 and TRBJ1-4, with D possibly being TRBD1 (6 bases). The germline CDR1 and CDR2 sequences are SNHLY and FYNNEI. This CDR3 is 15 amino acids long. V was cut by 6 bases and J by 4 bases, with 15 bases left in between. The CDR3 bases are TGTGCCAGCAGACGTCAGGGGCAAAGTAATGAAAAACTGTTTTTT. Its protein is CASRRQGQSNEKLFF.

The gene calls are TRBV5-1 and TRBJ2-3, with D hard to call. Looked up from germline, CDR1 is SGHRS and CDR2 is YFSETQ. This CDR3 is 15 amino acids long. V was clipped by 0 bases and J by 6 bases, with 14 bases between them. The CDR3 nucleotides are TGCGCCAGCAGCTTGGGTGGTCCCTCCCAGGATACGCAGTATTTT. The encoded protein is CASSLGGPSQDTQYF.

The chain has TRBV30 and TRBJ1-1; D remains unclear. Germline lookup yields CDR1 GTSNPN and CDR2 SVGIG (reference sequence). CDR3 size: 14 residues. V lost 3 bases and J lost 3, with 14 bases in between. In DNA form, the CDR3 reads TGTGCCTGGAGCGTCCTAGGCGAATACACTGAAGCTTTCTTT. Residues: CAWSVLGEYTEAFF.

The chain links TRBV19 to TRBJ1-2, with 10 nucleotides matching TRBD1. Per the germline V gene, CDR1 is LNHDA and CDR2 is SQIVND (reference sequence). This CDR3 is 15 amino acids long. After removal of 1 base from V and 4 bases from J, the junction contained 3 bases not matched to a gene. CDR3 in DNA: TGTGCCAGTAGTATAGGACAGGGGGCCCTCTATGGCTACACCTTC. Protein: CASSIGQGALYGYTF. The full variable domain, rest sourced from reference TRBV19 and TRBJ1-2, is DGGITQSPKYLFRKEGQNVTLSCEQNLNHDAMYWYRQDPGQGLRLIYYSQIVNDFQKGDIAEGYSVSREKKESFPLTVTSAQKNPTAFYLCASSIGQGALYGYTFGSGTRLTVV.

Here the CDR3 DNA reads TGTGCCTGGGACGGACAGATTTTCGGCGGGGAGCTGTTTTTT. The encoded protein is CAWDGQIFGGELFF. The chain employs TRBV30 and TRBJ2-2; a possible D gene is TRBD1 (6 bases). Trimming pared 5 bases from V and 7 bases from J, leaving 17 bases between. This CDR3 region has 14 residues. CDR1 is GTSNPN, CDR2 SVGIG, per germline (reference sequence).

V is TRBV28 and J is TRBJ2-7, with 9 positions matching TRBD1. This CDR3 is built from 15 residues. Germline V gene sequence: CDR1 MDHEN, CDR2 SYDVKM. Trimming took 5 bases from V and 2 from J; bases not matched to a gene: 7. The CDR3 is CASSTRDRVTYEQYF. CDR3 nucleotides: TGTGCCAGCAGTACACGGGACAGGGTCACCTACGAGCAGTACTTC.

The chain joins TRBV14 to TRBJ2-1; a weak D match, TRBD1 (6 bases). V lost 3 bases to trimming and J lost 6 bases, with 9 bases between them. CDR3 size: 13 residues. Germline values: CDR1 SGHDN, CDR2 FVKESK. The CDR3, as DNA: TGTGCCAGCAGCCATGGACAGCTCAATGAGCAGTTCTTC. Its protein product is CASSHGQLNEQFF. Looking up the rest from reference TRBV14 and TRBJ2-1 gives the full variable domain: EAGVTQFPSHSVIEKGQTVTLRCDPISGHDNLYWYRRVMGKEIKFLLHFVKESKQDESGMPNNRFLAERTGGTYSTLKVQPAELEDSGVYFCASSHGQLNEQFFGPGTRLTVL.

The chain uses TRBV5-1 and TRBJ2-1, with D perhaps TRBD2 (5 bases). From germline, CDR1 is SGHRS and CDR2 YFSETQ. The germline V and J ends were trimmed by 2 bases and 6 bases, with 6 bases remaining between them. There are 12 residues in the CDR3. The CDR3 here is CASSLLGNEQFF. Here the CDR3 DNA reads TGCGCCAGCAGCTTACTAGGCAATGAGCAGTTCTTC. The full variable domain, with the rest looked up from reference TRBV5-1 and TRBJ2-1, is KAGVTQTPRYLIKTRGQQVTLSCSPISGHRSVSWYQQTPGQGLQFLFEYFSETQRNKGNFPGRFSGRQFSNSRSEMNVSTLELGDSALYLCASSLLGNEQFFGPGTRLTVL.

V and J are TRBV6-5 and TRBJ1-3; D unresolved. Trimming cost V 5 bases and J 8 bases, with 16 bases left between them. This CDR3 contains 14 residues. CDR1 and CDR2 (germline): MNHEY, SVGAGI. The CDR3 DNA follows: TGTGCCAGCAGTCCCGGGATTGACGGGTACACCATATATTTT. Translation gives CASSPGIDGYTIYF.

The genes are TRBV6-1 and TRBJ1-1; TRBD1 matches at 9 bases. Germline V gene data show CDR1 as MNHNS and CDR2 as SASEGT. The junction had 7 bases not matched to a gene; V was cut back by 3 bases and J by 2 bases. CDR3 length: 16 residues. The CDR3 sequence is CASSDPGQGVNTEAFF. CDR3 bases: TGTGCCAGCAGTGACCCGGGACAGGGAGTTAACACTGAAGCTTTCTTT.

This chain links TRBV27 with TRBJ1-5, with D hard to call. V lost 5 bases and J lost 4, with 9 bases in between. Germline V gene sequence: CDR1 MNHEY, CDR2 SMNVEV (reference sequence). There are 13 residues in the CDR3. The CDR3 sequence is CASSTQSNQPQHF. CDR3 nucleotides: TGTGCCAGCAGTACACAGTCTAATCAGCCCCAGCATTTT.

The rearrangement joins TRBV19 to TRBJ2-1; 9 bases are a match to TRBD1. Germline trimming cut 5 bases from V and 12 bases from J; bases unmatched to any gene: 11. The CDR3 has 14 residues. Germline loops: CDR1 LNHDA, CDR2 SQIVND (reference sequence). In nucleotides, the CDR3 is TGTGCCAGTAGTTCCTCCGGGACAGGGAGCAGGCAGTTCTTC. This encodes CASSSSGTGSRQFF.